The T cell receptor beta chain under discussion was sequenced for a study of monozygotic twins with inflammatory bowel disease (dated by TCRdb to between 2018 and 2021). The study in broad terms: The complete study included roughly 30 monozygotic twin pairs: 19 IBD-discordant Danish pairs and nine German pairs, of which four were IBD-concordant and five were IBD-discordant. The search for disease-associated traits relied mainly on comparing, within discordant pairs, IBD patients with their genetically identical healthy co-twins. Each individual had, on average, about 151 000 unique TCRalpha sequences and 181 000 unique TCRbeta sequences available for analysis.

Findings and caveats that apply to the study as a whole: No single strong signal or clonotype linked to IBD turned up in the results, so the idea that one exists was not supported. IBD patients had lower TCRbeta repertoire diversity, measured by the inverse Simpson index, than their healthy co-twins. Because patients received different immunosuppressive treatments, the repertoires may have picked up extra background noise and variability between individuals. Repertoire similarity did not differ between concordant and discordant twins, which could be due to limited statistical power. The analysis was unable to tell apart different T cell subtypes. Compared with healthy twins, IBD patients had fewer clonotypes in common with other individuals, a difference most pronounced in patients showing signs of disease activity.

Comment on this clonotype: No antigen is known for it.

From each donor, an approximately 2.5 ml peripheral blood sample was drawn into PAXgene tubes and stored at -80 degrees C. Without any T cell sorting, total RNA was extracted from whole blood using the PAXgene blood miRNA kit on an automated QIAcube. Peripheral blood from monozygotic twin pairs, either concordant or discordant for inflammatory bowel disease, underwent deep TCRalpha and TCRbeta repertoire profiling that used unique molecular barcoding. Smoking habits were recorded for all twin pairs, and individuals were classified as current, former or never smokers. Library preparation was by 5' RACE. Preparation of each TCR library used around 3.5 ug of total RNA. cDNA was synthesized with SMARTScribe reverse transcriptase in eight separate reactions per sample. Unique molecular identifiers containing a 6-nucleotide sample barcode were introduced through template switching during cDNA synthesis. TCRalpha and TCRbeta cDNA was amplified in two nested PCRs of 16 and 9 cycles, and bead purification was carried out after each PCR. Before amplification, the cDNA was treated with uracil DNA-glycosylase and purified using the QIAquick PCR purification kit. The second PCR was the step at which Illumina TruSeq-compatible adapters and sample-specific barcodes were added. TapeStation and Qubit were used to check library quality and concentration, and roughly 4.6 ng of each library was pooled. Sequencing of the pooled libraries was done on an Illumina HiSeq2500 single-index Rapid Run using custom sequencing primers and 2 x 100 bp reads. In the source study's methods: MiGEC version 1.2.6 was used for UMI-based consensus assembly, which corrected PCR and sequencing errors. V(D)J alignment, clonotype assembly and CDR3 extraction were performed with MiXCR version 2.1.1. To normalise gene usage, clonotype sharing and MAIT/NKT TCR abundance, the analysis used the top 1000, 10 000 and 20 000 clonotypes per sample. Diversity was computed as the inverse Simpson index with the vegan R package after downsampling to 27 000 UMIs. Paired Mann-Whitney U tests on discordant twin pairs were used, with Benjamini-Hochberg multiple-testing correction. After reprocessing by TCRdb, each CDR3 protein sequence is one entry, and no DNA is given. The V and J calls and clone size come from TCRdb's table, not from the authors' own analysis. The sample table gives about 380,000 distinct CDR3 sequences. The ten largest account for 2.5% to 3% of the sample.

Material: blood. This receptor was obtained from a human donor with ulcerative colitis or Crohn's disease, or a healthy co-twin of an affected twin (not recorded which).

CDR3 reads: CASSYGGTQNSPLHF. The chain is encoded by TRBV6-2 or TRBV6-3 joined to TRBJ1-6; TCRdb names TRBD1, which stays unverified in the absence of DNA. The germline V gene supplies CDR1 MNHEY and CDR2 SVGEGT. Including cysteine and phenylalanine, the CDR3 has 15 amino acids. This entry has no DNA.